This T cell receptor (beta chain) is drawn from a study of blood T cell repertoires in COVID-19. Study summary: PBMCs, B-cell-depleted T cells, or T cells were the source of the cDNA or gDNA that made up the material.

V lost 2 bases to trimming and J lost 9 bases; unmatched junction nucleotides: 4. Germline V gives CDR1 SNHLY, CDR2 FYNNEI. The CDR3 covers 15 residues. Study processing details: Amplifying reference gene primers gave estimates of nucleated cell counts. The assay was immunoSEQ multiplex PCR, and TCRdb's table has in-frame clones only and misses some. V and J calls and clone size are as listed in that table; D and trimming were resolved from the DNA. The sample shows approximately 59,000 clones, under 90% of them seen only once. The sequenced sample consisted of peripheral blood. The chain links TRBV2 to TRBJ2-1; 13 bases are shared with TRBD2. This receptor was taken from a man aged 35 to 55 with active COVID-19. The CDR3 loop is CASSERLAGGREQFF. The CDR3 DNA sequence: TGTGCCAGCAGTGAAAGACTAGCGGGAGGCCGTGAGCAGTTCTTC.